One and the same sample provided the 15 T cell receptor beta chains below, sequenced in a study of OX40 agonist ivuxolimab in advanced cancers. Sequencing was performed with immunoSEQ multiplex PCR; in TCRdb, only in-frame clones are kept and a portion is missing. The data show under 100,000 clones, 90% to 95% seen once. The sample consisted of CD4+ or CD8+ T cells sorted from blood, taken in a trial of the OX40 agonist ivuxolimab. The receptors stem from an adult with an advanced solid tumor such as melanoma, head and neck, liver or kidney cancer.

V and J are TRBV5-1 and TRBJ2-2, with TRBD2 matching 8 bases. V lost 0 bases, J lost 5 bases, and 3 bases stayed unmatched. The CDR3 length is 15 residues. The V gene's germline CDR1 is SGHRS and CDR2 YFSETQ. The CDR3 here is CASSLELADTGELFF. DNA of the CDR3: TGCGCCAGCAGCTTGGAACTAGCGGATACCGGGGAGCTGTTTTTT. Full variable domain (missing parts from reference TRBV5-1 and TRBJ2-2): KAGVTQTPRYLIKTRGQQVTLSCSPISGHRSVSWYQQTPGQGLQFLFEYFSETQRNKGNFPGRFSGRQFSNSRSEMNVSTLELGDSALYLCASSLELADTGELFFGEGSRLTVL.

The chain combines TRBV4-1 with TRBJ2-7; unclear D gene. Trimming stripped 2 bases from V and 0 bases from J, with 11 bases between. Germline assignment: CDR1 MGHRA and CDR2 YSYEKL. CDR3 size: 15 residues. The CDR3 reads CASSQSALSSYEQYF. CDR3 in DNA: TGCGCCAGCAGCCAATCAGCGCTTAGCTCCTACGAGCAGTACTTC.

CDR3 DNA sequence: TGTGCCAGCAGCGCCCAAGCCAGGGGCCCTTCTGGAAACACCATATATTTT. Translating it yields CASSAQARGPSGNTIYF. The chain carries TRBV9 and TRBJ1-3, with D tentatively TRBD1 (6 bases). Germline V gene lookup returns CDR1 SGDLS and CDR2 YYNGEE. The V end was cut by 3 bases, the J end by 1 base, with 17 bases between. The length of the CDR3 is 17 residues.

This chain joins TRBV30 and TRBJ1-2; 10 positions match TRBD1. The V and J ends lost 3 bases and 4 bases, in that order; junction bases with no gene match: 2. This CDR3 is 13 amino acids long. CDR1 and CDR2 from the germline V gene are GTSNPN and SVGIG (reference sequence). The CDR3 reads CAWRGTGVYGYTF. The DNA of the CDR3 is TGTGCCTGGAGAGGGACAGGGGTCTATGGCTACACCTTC. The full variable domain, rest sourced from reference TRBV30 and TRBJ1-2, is SQTIHQWPATLVQPVGSPLSLECTVEGTSNPNLYWYRQAAGRGLQLLFYSVGIGQISSEVPQNLSASRPQDRQFILSSKKLLLSDSGFYLCAWRGTGVYGYTFGSGTRLTVV.

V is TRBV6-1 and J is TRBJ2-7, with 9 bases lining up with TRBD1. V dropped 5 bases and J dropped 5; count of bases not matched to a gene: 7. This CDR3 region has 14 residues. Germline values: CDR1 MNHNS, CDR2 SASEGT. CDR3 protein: CASSPIRTGDEQYF. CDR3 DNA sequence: TGTGCCAGCAGTCCTATCAGGACAGGGGACGAGCAGTACTTC.

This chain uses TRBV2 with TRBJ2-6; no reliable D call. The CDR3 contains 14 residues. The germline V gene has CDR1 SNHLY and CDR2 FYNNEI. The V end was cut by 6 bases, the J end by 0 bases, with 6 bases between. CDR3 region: CASRTNSGANVLTF. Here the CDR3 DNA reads TGTGCCAGCAGGACGAACTCTGGGGCCAACGTCCTGACTTTC.

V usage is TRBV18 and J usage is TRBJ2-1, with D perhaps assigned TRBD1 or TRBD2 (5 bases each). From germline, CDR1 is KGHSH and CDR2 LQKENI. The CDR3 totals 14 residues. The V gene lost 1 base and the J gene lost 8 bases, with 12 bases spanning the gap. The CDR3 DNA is TGTGCCAGCTCACCACAAGTCCTGGGGGATGAGCAGTTCTTC. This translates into CASSPQVLGDEQFF.

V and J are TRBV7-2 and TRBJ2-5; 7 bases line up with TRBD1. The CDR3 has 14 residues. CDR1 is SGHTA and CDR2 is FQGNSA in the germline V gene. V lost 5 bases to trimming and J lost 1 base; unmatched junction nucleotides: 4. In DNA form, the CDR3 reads TGTGCCAGCAGCCCCTGGACAGGCCAAGAGACCCAGTACTTC. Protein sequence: CASSPWTGQETQYF.

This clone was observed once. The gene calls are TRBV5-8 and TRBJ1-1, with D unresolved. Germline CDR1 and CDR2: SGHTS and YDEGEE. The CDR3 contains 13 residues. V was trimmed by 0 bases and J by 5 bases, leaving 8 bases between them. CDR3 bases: TGTGCCAGCAGCTTGGTTCGAGGTACTGAAGCTTTCTTT. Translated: CASSLVRGTEAFF. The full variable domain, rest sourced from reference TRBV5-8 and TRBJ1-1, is EAGVTQSPTHLIKTRGQQATLRCSPISGHTSVYWYQQALGLGLQFLLWYDEGEERNRGNFPPRFSGRQFPNYSSELNVNALELEDSALYLCASSLVRGTEAFFGQGTRLTVV.

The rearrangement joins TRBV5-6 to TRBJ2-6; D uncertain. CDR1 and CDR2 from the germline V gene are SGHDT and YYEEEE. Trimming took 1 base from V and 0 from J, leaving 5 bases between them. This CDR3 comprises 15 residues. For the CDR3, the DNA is TGTGCCAGCAGCTTGCGGAGCTCTGGGGCCAACGTCCTGACTTTC. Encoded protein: CASSLRSSGANVLTF.

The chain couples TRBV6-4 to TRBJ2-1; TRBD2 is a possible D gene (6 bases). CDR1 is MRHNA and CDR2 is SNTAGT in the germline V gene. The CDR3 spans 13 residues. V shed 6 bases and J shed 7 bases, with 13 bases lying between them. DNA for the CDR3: TGTGCCAGCAGCGCGGGGTGGGAAAATGAGCAGTTCTTC. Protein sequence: CASSAGWENEQFF.

The CDR3 spells CASSDQMNTEAFF. The CDR3 DNA is TGTGCCAGCAGTGATCAGATGAACACTGAAGCTTTCTTT. This chain joins TRBV28 and TRBJ1-1; D remains ambiguous. The CDR3 length is 13 residues. V was cut by 5 bases and J by 0 bases, with 7 bases left in between. Germline CDR1 reads MDHEN; CDR2 reads SYDVKM.

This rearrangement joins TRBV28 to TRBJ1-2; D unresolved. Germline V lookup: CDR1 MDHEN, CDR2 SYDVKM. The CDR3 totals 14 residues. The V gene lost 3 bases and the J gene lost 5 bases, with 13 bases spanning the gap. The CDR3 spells CASSLEPGSYGYTF. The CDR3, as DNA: TGTGCCAGCAGTTTGGAGCCGGGGTCTTATGGCTACACCTTC.

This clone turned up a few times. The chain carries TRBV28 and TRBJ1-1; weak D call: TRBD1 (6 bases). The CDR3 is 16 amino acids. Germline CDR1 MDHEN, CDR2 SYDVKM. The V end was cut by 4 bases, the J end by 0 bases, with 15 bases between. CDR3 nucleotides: TGTGCCAGCAGTTCAGGCGGACAGCCATTGAACACTGAAGCTTTCTTT. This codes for CASSSGGQPLNTEAFF.

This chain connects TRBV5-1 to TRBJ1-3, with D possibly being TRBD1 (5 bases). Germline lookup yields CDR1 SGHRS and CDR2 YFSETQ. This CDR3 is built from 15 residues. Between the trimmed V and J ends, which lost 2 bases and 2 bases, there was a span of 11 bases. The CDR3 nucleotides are TGCGCCAGCAGCTTAATGGGGACTACTGGAAACACCATATATTTT. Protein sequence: CASSLMGTTGNTIYF. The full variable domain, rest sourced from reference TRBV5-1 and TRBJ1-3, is KAGVTQTPRYLIKTRGQQVTLSCSPISGHRSVSWYQQTPGQGLQFLFEYFSETQRNKGNFPGRFSGRQFSNSRSEMNVSTLELGDSALYLCASSLMGTTGNTIYFGEGSWLTVV.